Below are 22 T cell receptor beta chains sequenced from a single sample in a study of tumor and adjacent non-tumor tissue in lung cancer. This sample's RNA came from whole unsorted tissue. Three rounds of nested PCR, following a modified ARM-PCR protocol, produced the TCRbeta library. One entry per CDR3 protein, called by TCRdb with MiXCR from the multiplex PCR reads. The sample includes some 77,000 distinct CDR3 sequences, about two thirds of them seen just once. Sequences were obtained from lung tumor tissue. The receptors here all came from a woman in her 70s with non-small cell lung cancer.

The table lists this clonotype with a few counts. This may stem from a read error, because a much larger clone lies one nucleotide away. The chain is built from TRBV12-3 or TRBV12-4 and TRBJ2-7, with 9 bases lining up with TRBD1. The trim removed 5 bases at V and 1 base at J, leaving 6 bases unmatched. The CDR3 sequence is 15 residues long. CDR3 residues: CASSPGQGPSYEQYF. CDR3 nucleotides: TGTGCCAGCAGTCCGGGACAGGGACCTTCCTACGAGCAGTACTTC.

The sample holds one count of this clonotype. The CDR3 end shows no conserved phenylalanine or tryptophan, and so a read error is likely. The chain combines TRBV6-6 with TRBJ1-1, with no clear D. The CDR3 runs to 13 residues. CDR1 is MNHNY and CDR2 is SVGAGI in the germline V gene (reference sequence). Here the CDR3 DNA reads TGCGCCAGCAGTTCATCAGCCAACACTGAAGCTTTCTAT. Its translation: CASSSSANTEAFY.

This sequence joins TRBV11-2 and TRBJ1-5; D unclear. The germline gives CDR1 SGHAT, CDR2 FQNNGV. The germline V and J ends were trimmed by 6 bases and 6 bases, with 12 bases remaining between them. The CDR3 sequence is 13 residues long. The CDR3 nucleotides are TGTGCCAGCAGTGACGGCAGGCGTCAGCCCCAGCATTTT. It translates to CASSDGRRQPQHF. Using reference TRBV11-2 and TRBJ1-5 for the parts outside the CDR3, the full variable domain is EAGVAQSPRYKIIEKRQSVAFWCNPISGHATLYWYQQILGQGPKLLIQFQNNGVVDDSQLPKDRFSAERLKGVDSTLKIQPAKLEDSAVYLCASSDGRRQPQHFGDGTRLSIL.

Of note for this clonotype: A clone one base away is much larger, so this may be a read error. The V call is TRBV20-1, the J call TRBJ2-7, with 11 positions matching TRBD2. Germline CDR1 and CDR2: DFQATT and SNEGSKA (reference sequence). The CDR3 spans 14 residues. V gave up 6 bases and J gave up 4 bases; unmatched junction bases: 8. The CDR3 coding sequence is TGCAGTGCGGTGGCGACTAGCGGGAATTACGAGCAGTACTTC. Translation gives CSAVATSGNYEQYF.

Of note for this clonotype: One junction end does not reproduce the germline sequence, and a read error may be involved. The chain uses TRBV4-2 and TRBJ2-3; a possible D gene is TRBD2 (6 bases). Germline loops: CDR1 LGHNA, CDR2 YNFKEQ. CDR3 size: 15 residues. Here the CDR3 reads CASSQGGRTVDTKYF. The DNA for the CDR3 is TGTGCCAGCAGCCAAGGTGGGAGGACGGTAGATACGAAGTATTTT.

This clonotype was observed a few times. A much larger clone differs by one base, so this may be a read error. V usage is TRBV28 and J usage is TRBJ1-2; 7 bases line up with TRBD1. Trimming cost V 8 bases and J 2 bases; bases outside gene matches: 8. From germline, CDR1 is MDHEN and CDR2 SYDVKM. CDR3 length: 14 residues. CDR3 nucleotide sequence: TGTGCCAGCCGTTCCCCGACAGGGAACTATGGCTACACCTTC. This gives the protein CASRSPTGNYGYTF.

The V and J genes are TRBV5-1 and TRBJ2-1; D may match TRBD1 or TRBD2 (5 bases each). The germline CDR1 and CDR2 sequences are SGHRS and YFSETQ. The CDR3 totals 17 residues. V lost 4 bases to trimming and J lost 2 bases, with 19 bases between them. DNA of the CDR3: TGCGCCAGCAGCAGATTCCGGGACGGAGTTACCTACAATGAGCAGTTCTTC. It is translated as CASSRFRDGVTYNEQFF.

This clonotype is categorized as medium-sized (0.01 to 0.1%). Here the CDR3 DNA reads TGTGCCAGCAGCACCACAGGAGTCTCCGGCTACACCTTC. Translating gives CASSTTGVSGYTF. This chain joins TRBV11-2 and TRBJ1-2, with a tentative D call TRBD1 (5 bases). Germline CDR1 is SGHAT and CDR2 is FQNNGV. V shed 5 bases and J shed 8 bases, with 15 bases lying between them. CDR3 length equals 13 residues.

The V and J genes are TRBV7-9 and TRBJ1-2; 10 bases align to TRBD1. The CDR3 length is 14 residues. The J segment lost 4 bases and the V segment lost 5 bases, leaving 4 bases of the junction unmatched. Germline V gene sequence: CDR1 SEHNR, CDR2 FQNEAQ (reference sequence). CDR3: CASSLRTGGYGYTF. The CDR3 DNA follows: TGTGCCAGCAGCCTTCGGACAGGGGGCTATGGCTACACCTTC.

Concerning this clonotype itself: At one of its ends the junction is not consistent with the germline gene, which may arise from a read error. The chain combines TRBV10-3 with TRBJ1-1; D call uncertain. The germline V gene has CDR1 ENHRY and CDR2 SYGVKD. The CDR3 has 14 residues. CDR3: CAITRDEENNEAFF. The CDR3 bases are TGCGCCATCACCCGTGATGAGGAGAACAATGAAGCTTTCTTT.

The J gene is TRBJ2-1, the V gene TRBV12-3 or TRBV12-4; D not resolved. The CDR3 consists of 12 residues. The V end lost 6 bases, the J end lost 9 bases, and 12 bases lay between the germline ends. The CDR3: CASSPLSCEQFF. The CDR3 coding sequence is TGTGCCAGCAGCCCGCTTTCGTGTGAGCAGTTCTTC.

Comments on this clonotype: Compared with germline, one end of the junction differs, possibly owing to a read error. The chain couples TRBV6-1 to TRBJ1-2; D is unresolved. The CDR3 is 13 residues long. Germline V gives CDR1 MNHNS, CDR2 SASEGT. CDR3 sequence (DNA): TGTGTCAGCACTGTCGGAGATGCCTATGGCTACACCTTC. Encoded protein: CVSTVGDAYGYTF.

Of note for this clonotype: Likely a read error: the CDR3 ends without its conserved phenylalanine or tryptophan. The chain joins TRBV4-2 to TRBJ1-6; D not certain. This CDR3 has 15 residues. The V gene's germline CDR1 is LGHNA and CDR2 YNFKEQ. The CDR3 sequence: CASSLWYGDNSPLHL. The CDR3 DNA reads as TGTGCCAGTAGCCTATGGTACGGGGATAATTCACCCCTCCACCTT.

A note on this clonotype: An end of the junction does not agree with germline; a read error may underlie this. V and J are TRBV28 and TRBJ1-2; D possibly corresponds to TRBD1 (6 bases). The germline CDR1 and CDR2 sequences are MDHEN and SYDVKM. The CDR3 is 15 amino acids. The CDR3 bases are TGTGCCAGCAGAGGGACAAGGGGTGATTACTTTGGCTACACGTTC. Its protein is CASRGTRGDYFGYTF.

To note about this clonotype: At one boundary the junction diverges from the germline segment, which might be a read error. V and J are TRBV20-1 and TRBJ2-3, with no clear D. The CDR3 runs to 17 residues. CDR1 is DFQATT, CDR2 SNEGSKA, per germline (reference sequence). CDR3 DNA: TGCAGTGCTAGAGATTGGCGCGCGGAGCTACGCACAGATATGCAGTATTTT. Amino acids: CSARDWRAELRTDMQYF.

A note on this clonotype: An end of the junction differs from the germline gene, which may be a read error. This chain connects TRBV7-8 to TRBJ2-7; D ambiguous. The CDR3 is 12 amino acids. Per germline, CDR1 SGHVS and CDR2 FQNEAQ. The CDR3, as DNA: TGTGCCGGCAGCGCCCATGGTCACGAGCAGTACTTC. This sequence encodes CAGSAHGHEQYF.

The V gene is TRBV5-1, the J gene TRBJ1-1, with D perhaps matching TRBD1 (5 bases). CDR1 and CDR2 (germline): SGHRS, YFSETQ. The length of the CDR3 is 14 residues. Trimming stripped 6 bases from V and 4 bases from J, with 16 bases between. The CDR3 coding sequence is TGCGCCAGCACCTTCGGGACGGACCTCACTGAAGCTTTCTTT. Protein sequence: CASTFGTDLTEAFF.

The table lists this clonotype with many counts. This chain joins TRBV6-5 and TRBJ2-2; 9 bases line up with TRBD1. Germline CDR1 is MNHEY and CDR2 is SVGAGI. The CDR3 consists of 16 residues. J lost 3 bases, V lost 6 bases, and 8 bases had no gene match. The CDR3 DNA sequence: TGTGCCAGCAGACTCACCGGGACAGGGTACACCGGGGAGCTGTTTTTT. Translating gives CASRLTGTGYTGELFF.

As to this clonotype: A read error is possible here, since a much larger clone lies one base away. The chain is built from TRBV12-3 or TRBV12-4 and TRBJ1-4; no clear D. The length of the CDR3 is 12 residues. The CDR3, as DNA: TGTGCTGCCCTGCGTCCTAATGAAAAACTGTTTTTT. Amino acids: CAALRPNEKLFF.

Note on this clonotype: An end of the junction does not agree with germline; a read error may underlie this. The CDR3, as DNA: TGTAGTGCTAGACGGGGTCAGGTTAATCAGCCCCAGCATTTT. Amino acids: CSARRGQVNQPQHF. This rearrangement joins TRBV20-1 to TRBJ1-5; D remains unclear. The CDR3 covers 14 residues. CDR1 and CDR2 from the germline V gene are DFQATT and SNEGSKA (reference sequence).

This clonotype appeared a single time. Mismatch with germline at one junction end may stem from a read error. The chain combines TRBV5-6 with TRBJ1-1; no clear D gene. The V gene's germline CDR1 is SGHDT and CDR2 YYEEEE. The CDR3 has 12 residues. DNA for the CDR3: TGTGCCAGCAGCTCCTCTTCCAGTGAAGCCGTCTTT. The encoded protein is CASSSSSSEAVF.

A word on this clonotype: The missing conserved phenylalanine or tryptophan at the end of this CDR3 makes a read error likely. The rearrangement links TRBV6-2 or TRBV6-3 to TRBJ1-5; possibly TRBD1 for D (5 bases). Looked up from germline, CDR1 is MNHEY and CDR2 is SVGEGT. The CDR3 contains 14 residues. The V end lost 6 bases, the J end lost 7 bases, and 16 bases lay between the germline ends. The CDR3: CASSNRLPGQPQHL. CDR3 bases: TGTGCCAGCAGCAACAGGCTCCCGGGGCAGCCCCAGCATTTA.